Included here is one T cell receptor (beta chain) sequence, with context. Its cognate antigen is unknown. TCRB transcripts that were expressed got sequenced, as all of the isolated RNA had been reverse transcribed. The assay was immunoSEQ multiplex PCR, and TCRdb's table has in-frame clones only and misses some. The sample records hundreds of thousands of clones, roughly 12% being singletons. The CDR3 contains 14 residues. Trimming took 8 bases from V and 2 from J; bases not matched to a gene: 5. The germline V gene encodes CDR1 LGHNT and CDR2 FRNRAP. The sample is drawn from a study of beta chain features in type 1 diabetes. Study results and caveats: Whether HLA type influences TCRB rearrangement remained unresolved here. Reduced insertions and increased deletions marked VDJ junctions in type 1 diabetes patients.

Input material: naive CD4+ T cells from blood. This receptor was taken from a man aged 18 to 30 in good health. This sequence joins TRBV12-5 and TRBJ2-1; 8 positions agree with TRBD2. The CDR3 DNA reads TGTGCTAGTACAAGCGGGGGTACCTACAATGAGCAGTTCTTC. Protein sequence: CASTSGGTYNEQFF.